This T cell receptor (beta chain) was obtained from a study of cytomegalovirus exposure and HLA in healthy donors. Whole-study findings and limits: The study recorded 164 TCR beta chains that were cytomegalovirus-associated. Despite most TCR sequences being rare, some public TCRs occurred in many donors. High specificity and sensitivity for cytomegalovirus status were reported for the classifier.

CDR1 ENHRY and CDR2 SYGVKD come from the germline V gene. J was trimmed by 5 bases and V by 10 bases; bases with no gene match: 10. The CDR3 length is 15 residues. While the first cohort had fewer than 850 subjects, the donors belonged to the separate validation cohort of over a hundred subjects. With regard to this clone: Its target is unknown.

Data came from immunoSEQ multiplex PCR; TCRdb stores just in-frame clones and leaves some out. The sample records fewer than 200,000 clones, just under 90% being singletons. The sequence came from a man between 18 and 29 years old in good health and CMV-seropositive. Sequenced input: PBMCs. The rearrangement uses TRBV10-3 and TRBJ2-3; 12 bases agree with TRBD2. In DNA, the CDR3 is TGTGCCACAGTGTCCCGACTAGCGGGAGAAGATACGCAGTATTTT. Translating gives CATVSRLAGEDTQYF.